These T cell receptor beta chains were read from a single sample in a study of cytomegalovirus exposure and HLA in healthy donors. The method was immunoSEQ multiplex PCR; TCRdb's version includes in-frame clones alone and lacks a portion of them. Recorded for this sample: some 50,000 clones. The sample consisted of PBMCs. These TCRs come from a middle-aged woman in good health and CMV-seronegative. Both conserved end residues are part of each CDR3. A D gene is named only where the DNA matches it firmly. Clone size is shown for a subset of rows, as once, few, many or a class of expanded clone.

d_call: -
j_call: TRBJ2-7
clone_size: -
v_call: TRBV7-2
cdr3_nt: TGTGCCAGCAGCCCCCCCGACTTATACGAGCAGTACTTC
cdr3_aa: CASSPPDLYEQYF

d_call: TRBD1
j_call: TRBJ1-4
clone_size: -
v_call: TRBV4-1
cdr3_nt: TGCGCCAGCTCTTTCCCACAGGGGGCAGAGGAAAAACTGTTTTTT
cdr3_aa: CASSFPQGAEEKLFF

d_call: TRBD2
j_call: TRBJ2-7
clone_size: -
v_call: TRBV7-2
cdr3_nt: TGTGCCAGCAGCTTAGGGAGTGGGAGGGCAGACGAGCAGTACTTC
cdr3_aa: CASSLGSGRADEQYF

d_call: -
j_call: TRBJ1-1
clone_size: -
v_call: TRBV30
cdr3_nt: TGTGCCTGGAGTTGGGGGGGAGGGGCTTTCTTT
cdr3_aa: CAWSWGGGAFF

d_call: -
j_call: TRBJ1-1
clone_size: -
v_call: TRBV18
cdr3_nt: TGTGCCAGCTCACCGGGCTCGAACACTGAAGCTTTCTTT
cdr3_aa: CASSPGSNTEAFF

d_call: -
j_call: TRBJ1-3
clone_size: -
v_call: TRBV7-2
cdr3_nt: TGTGCCAGCAGCTTAGGGGGAGGCAGCATAGGAAACACCATATATTTT
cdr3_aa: CASSLGGGSIGNTIYF

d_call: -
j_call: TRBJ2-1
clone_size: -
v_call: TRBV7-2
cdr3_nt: TGTGCCAGCAGCCCCTCCCTGCGGGGCCTGTTGAGGGAGCAGTTCTTC
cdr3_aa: CASSPSLRGLLREQFF

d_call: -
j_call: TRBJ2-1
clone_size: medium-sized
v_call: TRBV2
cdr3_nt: TGTGCCAGCAGATCAACAGGGCTCACGCAGTTCTTC
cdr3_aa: CASRSTGLTQFF

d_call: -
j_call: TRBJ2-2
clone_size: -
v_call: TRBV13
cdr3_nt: TGTGCCAGCAGCTTTGTCTTGAACACCGGGGAGCTGTTTTTT
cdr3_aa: CASSFVLNTGELFF

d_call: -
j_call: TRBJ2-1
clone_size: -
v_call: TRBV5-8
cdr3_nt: TGTGCCAGCAGCCACGGACTGGACAATGAGCAGTTCTTC
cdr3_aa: CASSHGLDNEQFF

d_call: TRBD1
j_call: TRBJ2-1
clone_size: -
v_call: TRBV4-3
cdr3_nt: TGCGCCAGCAGCCAGGCCGGGACAGGGCTCTACAATGAGCAGTTCTTC
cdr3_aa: CASSQAGTGLYNEQFF

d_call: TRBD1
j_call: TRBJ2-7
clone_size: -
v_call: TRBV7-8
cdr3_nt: TGTGCCAGCAGCTTAGTAACAGGGGGCGCGGGATACGAGCAGTACTTC
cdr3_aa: CASSLVTGGAGYEQYF

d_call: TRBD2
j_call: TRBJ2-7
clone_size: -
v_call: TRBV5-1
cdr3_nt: TGCGCCAGCAGCCCAGGGGCGGGAGGGAGCTCCTACGAGCAGTACTTC
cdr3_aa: CASSPGAGGSSYEQYF

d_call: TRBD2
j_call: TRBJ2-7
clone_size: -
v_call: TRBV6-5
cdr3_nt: TGTGCCAGCAGTTACCGACTAGCGGGGCCCTACGAGCAGTACTTC
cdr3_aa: CASSYRLAGPYEQYF

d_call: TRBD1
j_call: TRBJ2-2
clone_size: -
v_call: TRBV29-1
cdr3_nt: TGCAGCGTTGAAGACGACAGGGGGCGGACCGGGGAGCTGTTTTTT
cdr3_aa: CSVEDDRGRTGELFF

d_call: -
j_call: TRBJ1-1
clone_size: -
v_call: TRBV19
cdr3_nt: TGTGCCAGTAAACGCAGGGACACTGAAGCTTTCTTT
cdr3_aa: CASKRRDTEAFF

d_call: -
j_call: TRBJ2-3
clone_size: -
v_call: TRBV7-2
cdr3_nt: TGTGCCAGCAGCCAAGTTACGGGTACGCAGTATTTT
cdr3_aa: CASSQVTGTQYF

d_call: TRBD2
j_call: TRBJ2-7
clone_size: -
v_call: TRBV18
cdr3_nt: TGTGCCAGCTCACCAGGGCTAGCGGGAGTATACACCTACGAGCAGTACTTC
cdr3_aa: CASSPGLAGVYTYEQYF